The source of this T cell receptor (beta chain) is a study of graft-versus-host responses after intestinal transplantation. In the study overall: All of the recipients had induction that used anti-thymocyte globulin, then tacrolimus and steroids for 2 to 3 years.

This clone appeared a few times. The antigen is not known. Overall study findings and caveats: The marrow of recipients harbored GvH clones, and ileum or blood showed some of them first. Allografts carried high graft-versus-host to host-versus-graft clonal ratios in patients having graft-donor T cell macrochimerism.

Method: immunoSEQ multiplex PCR; TCRdb's copy keeps in-frame clones and lacks some. This sample has 9,500 to 13,000 clones; 92% occur once, and the top ten carry about 3.5%. Trimming cost V 1 base and J 5 bases, with 9 bases left between them. The CDR3 length is 13 residues. Germline assignment: CDR1 SEHNR and CDR2 FQNEAQ (reference sequence). This chain links TRBV7-9 with TRBJ2-7; D not certain. This clonotype was sampled from a human patient who received an intestinal transplant, so some T cells may come from the graft donor. The sample here was PBMCs, taken around 44 days after intestinal transplantation. CDR3 nucleotides: TGTGCCAGCAGCTTAGTCAGACAAGACGAGCAGTACTTC. It translates to CASSLVRQDEQYF.